The rows below give T cell receptor beta chains drawn from one sample of a study of spatial heterogeneity in lung cancer. TCRdb used MiXCR to reprocess the 5' RACE reads, holding one entry per CDR3 protein. The table includes 95,000 to 120,000 distinct CDR3 sequences, 11% detected once. Specimen: PBMCs, collected at follow-up. Receptor source: a female donor with early-stage non-small cell lung cancer. CDR3s include the opening cysteine and the closing phenylalanine or tryptophan. A D gene is named only where the DNA matches it firmly. Clone sizes are given selectively: once, few, many, or a class where the clone is expanded.

cdr3_nt: TGTGCCAGCAGTTACCGGGGGACTAGCGGGAGGGCCGGCTCCTACGAGCAGTACTTC
cdr3_aa: CASSYRGTSGRAGSYEQYF
j_call: TRBJ2-7
d_call: TRBD2
v_call: TRBV6-2/TRBV6-3
clone_size: few

cdr3_nt: TGCAGTGCTAAGGTTCCGGGCGGTTACAATGAGCAGTTCTTC
cdr3_aa: CSAKVPGGYNEQFF
j_call: TRBJ2-1
d_call: NA
v_call: TRBV20-1
clone_size: NA

cdr3_nt: TGTGCCAGCAGCTTAAGGCCTAGAGCGGACAATGAGCAGTTCTTC
cdr3_aa: CASSLRPRADNEQFF
j_call: TRBJ2-1
d_call: NA
v_call: TRBV7-3
clone_size: few

cdr3_nt: TGCGCCAGCAGGAGGACAGCGGAAGCCTACAATGAGCAGTTCTTC
cdr3_aa: CASRRTAEAYNEQFF
j_call: TRBJ2-1
d_call: NA
v_call: TRBV5-1
clone_size: NA

cdr3_nt: TGTGCCAGCAGCGCCCTTGGAGGCGGGAGCTCCTACGAGCAGTACTTC
cdr3_aa: CASSALGGGSSYEQYF
j_call: TRBJ2-7
d_call: TRBD2
v_call: TRBV6-1
clone_size: many

cdr3_nt: TGTGCCAGCAGAGTAGCTAGCGCGAGCTCCTACAATGAGCAGTTCTTC
cdr3_aa: CASRVASASSYNEQFF
j_call: TRBJ2-1
d_call: NA
v_call: TRBV7-2
clone_size: NA

cdr3_nt: TGTGCCAGCAGCTCGCCGGGAGGCAGCGGAGCTAGCACAGATACGCAGTATTTT
cdr3_aa: CASSSPGGSGASTDTQYF
j_call: TRBJ2-3
d_call: TRBD2
v_call: TRBV7-9
clone_size: few

cdr3_nt: TGTGCCAGCAGTTTCCAGCCTTTCACTGAAGCTTTCTTT
cdr3_aa: CASSFQPFTEAFF
j_call: TRBJ1-1
d_call: NA
v_call: TRBV27
clone_size: NA

cdr3_nt: TGTGCCACCAGTGATCCCCAAAGGGAAAACATTCAGTACTTC
cdr3_aa: CATSDPQRENIQYF
j_call: TRBJ2-4
d_call: NA
v_call: TRBV24-1
clone_size: few

cdr3_nt: TGTGCCAGCAGCGCCAACCTTCCTATTCACTCCTACAATGAGCAGTTCTTC
cdr3_aa: CASSANLPIHSYNEQFF
j_call: TRBJ2-1
d_call: NA
v_call: TRBV9
clone_size: few

cdr3_nt: TGTGCCACCAGCAACACGGGGGCAGAGACCCAGTACTTC
cdr3_aa: CATSNTGAETQYF
j_call: TRBJ2-5
d_call: NA
v_call: TRBV15
clone_size: few

cdr3_nt: TGCGCCAGCAGTCGGCCAAGGGACAGGGCCTGCTATGAGCAGTTCTTC
cdr3_aa: CASSRPRDRACYEQFF
j_call: TRBJ2-1
d_call: TRBD1
v_call: TRBV23-1
clone_size: many

cdr3_nt: TGTGCCATCAGTGAGTCACACCGCACCGGGGAGCTGTTTTTT
cdr3_aa: CAISESHRTGELFF
j_call: TRBJ2-2
d_call: NA
v_call: TRBV10-3
clone_size: few

cdr3_nt: TGTGCCAGCAATGTACAGGGGGCCACCGGGGAGCTGTTTTTT
cdr3_aa: CASNVQGATGELFF
j_call: TRBJ2-2
d_call: TRBD1
v_call: TRBV2
clone_size: NA

cdr3_nt: TGTGCCAGCAGCCGAAGACTAGCGGGAGACTACAATGAGCAGTTCTTC
cdr3_aa: CASSRRLAGDYNEQFF
j_call: TRBJ2-1
d_call: TRBD2
v_call: TRBV3-1
clone_size: few

cdr3_nt: TGCGCCAGCAGCTTGGACAGGGCTGGGGCCAACGTCCTGACTTTC
cdr3_aa: CASSLDRAGANVLTF
j_call: TRBJ2-6
d_call: NA
v_call: TRBV5-1
clone_size: NA

cdr3_nt: TGTGCCAGCAGCTTAGAACAGACTTATGGCTACACCTTC
cdr3_aa: CASSLEQTYGYTF
j_call: TRBJ1-2
d_call: NA
v_call: TRBV5-5
clone_size: few

cdr3_nt: TGCAGCGCTACGACTAGCGGGAGCCATGAGCAGTTCTTC
cdr3_aa: CSATTSGSHEQFF
j_call: TRBJ2-1
d_call: TRBD2
v_call: TRBV29-1
clone_size: NA

cdr3_nt: TGTGCCAGCAGCTCAATAAACTACGAGCAGTACTTC
cdr3_aa: CASSSINYEQYF
j_call: TRBJ2-7
d_call: NA
v_call: TRBV28
clone_size: few

cdr3_nt: TGTGCCATCAGTGTCCTTTTAGCGGGAGGTGTCGATGAGCAGTTCTTC
cdr3_aa: CAISVLLAGGVDEQFF
j_call: TRBJ2-1
d_call: TRBD2
v_call: TRBV10-3
clone_size: many

cdr3_nt: TGTGCCAGCAGCTGGCGGGTGACCTTGAATCAGCCCCAGCATTTT
cdr3_aa: CASSWRVTLNQPQHF
j_call: TRBJ1-5
d_call: NA
v_call: TRBV5-5
clone_size: NA

cdr3_nt: TGTGCCAGCAGCCTCAACAGGCTGAGCACAGATACGCAGTATTTT
cdr3_aa: CASSLNRLSTDTQYF
j_call: TRBJ2-3
d_call: NA
v_call: TRBV7-2
clone_size: NA

cdr3_nt: TGTGCCATCAGTGCAGAAGCGGGAGGGCCCTCGTACGAGCAGTACTTC
cdr3_aa: CAISAEAGGPSYEQYF
j_call: TRBJ2-7
d_call: TRBD2
v_call: TRBV10-3
clone_size: NA

cdr3_nt: TGTGCCAGCAGTGGGGGACAGGGGTTCGGACAGCCCCAGCATTTT
cdr3_aa: CASSGGQGFGQPQHF
j_call: TRBJ1-5
d_call: TRBD1
v_call: TRBV2
clone_size: NA

cdr3_nt: TGTGCCAGCAGCACCCTACGGGGATCCACAGATACGCAGTATTTT
cdr3_aa: CASSTLRGSTDTQYF
j_call: TRBJ2-3
d_call: NA
v_call: TRBV6-1
clone_size: many

cdr3_nt: TGCGCCAGCAGCTTTAACACCGGGGAGCTGTTTTTT
cdr3_aa: CASSFNTGELFF
j_call: TRBJ2-2
d_call: NA
v_call: TRBV5-1
clone_size: NA

cdr3_nt: TGTGCCATCAGAGAGTCACTGATGAACACTGAAGCTTTCTTT
cdr3_aa: CAIRESLMNTEAFF
j_call: TRBJ1-1
d_call: NA
v_call: TRBV10-3
clone_size: NA

cdr3_nt: TGTGCCACCAGCAGAGAGGTGGGAACGAACACTGAAGCTTTCTTT
cdr3_aa: CATSREVGTNTEAFF
j_call: TRBJ1-1
d_call: NA
v_call: TRBV15
clone_size: many

cdr3_nt: TGCAGTGCTCCGATGACAGGGGGCGGTCAGCCCCAGCATTTT
cdr3_aa: CSAPMTGGGQPQHF
j_call: TRBJ1-5
d_call: TRBD1
v_call: TRBV20-1
clone_size: NA

cdr3_nt: TGTGCCAGCAGCCTACGCGGACTGGCGGCAGGGGGTCGTTACAATGAGCAGTTCTTC
cdr3_aa: CASSLRGLAAGGRYNEQFF
j_call: TRBJ2-1
d_call: TRBD1
v_call: TRBV4-2
clone_size: many

cdr3_nt: TGCGCCAGTAATACGGCCAATCCTAACAATGAGCAGTTCTTC
cdr3_aa: CASNTANPNNEQFF
j_call: TRBJ2-1
d_call: NA
v_call: TRBV5-1
clone_size: many

cdr3_nt: TGTGCCAGCAGCTCCGGGGCACGTAGGACTAGCGGTTATCCCTACGAGCAGTACTTC
cdr3_aa: CASSSGARRTSGYPYEQYF
j_call: TRBJ2-7
d_call: TRBD2
v_call: TRBV7-6
clone_size: many

cdr3_nt: TGTGCCAGCAATGGACAGGTCGGCAATCAGCCCCAGCATTTT
cdr3_aa: CASNGQVGNQPQHF
j_call: TRBJ1-5
d_call: TRBD1
v_call: TRBV28
clone_size: many

cdr3_nt: TGCGCCAGCAGCTTCGGGACCTCCGGGGCAGAGACCCAGTACTTC
cdr3_aa: CASSFGTSGAETQYF
j_call: TRBJ2-5
d_call: NA
v_call: TRBV5-1
clone_size: few

cdr3_nt: TGTGCCAGCAGTTTGGGCGGCTATGGCTACACCTTC
cdr3_aa: CASSLGGYGYTF
j_call: TRBJ1-2
d_call: NA
v_call: TRBV28
clone_size: many

cdr3_nt: TGTGCCAGCAGCCAAGATAATCGGGGACAGGGCGATCAGCCCCAGCATTTT
cdr3_aa: CASSQDNRGQGDQPQHF
j_call: TRBJ1-5
d_call: TRBD1
v_call: TRBV4-2
clone_size: many

cdr3_nt: TGTGCCAGCAGCCCGGACACCCTTTACAATGAGCAGTTCTTC
cdr3_aa: CASSPDTLYNEQFF
j_call: TRBJ2-1
d_call: NA
v_call: TRBV13
clone_size: many

cdr3_nt: TGCGCCAGCAGCTCCAGGACAGGAGGCACCGGGGAGCTGTTTTTT
cdr3_aa: CASSSRTGGTGELFF
j_call: TRBJ2-2
d_call: TRBD1
v_call: TRBV4-3
clone_size: few

cdr3_nt: TGCAGGGGACAGGGATCCTACGAGCAGTACTTC
cdr3_aa: CRGQGSYEQYF
j_call: TRBJ2-7
d_call: TRBD1
v_call: TRBV20-1
clone_size: NA

cdr3_nt: TGTGCCACCAGTGATTTTACCGCGACCGGGACCTCAGATACGCAGTATTTT
cdr3_aa: CATSDFTATGTSDTQYF
j_call: TRBJ2-3
d_call: NA
v_call: TRBV24-1
clone_size: few

cdr3_nt: TGTGCCAGCAGCTTGGCCCGGGGATGGAATCAGCCCCAGCATTTT
cdr3_aa: CASSLARGWNQPQHF
j_call: TRBJ1-5
d_call: NA
v_call: TRBV5-8
clone_size: NA

cdr3_nt: TGCGCCAGCAGGGAGACTAGTTGGTCGGTTCAGGAGACCCAGTACTTC
cdr3_aa: CASRETSWSVQETQYF
j_call: TRBJ2-5
d_call: NA
v_call: TRBV10-2
clone_size: few

cdr3_nt: TGTGCCAGCAGTTTATATGGCCAGGGAAATCAGCCCCAGCATTTT
cdr3_aa: CASSLYGQGNQPQHF
j_call: TRBJ1-5
d_call: NA
v_call: TRBV28
clone_size: few

cdr3_nt: TGTGCCAGCAGCTTGGGACTAGCCCTATCCACAGATACGCAGTATTTT
cdr3_aa: CASSLGLALSTDTQYF
j_call: TRBJ2-3
d_call: TRBD2
v_call: TRBV7-6
clone_size: NA

cdr3_nt: TGTGCCAGCAGCCAAGATCACAGCAATCAGCCCCAGCATTTT
cdr3_aa: CASSQDHSNQPQHF
j_call: TRBJ1-5
d_call: NA
v_call: TRBV3-1
clone_size: NA

cdr3_nt: TGTGCCACCAGCGTTAGCGGGAGGGCCGGAAATGAGCAGTTCTTC
cdr3_aa: CATSVSGRAGNEQFF
j_call: TRBJ2-1
d_call: TRBD2
v_call: TRBV15
clone_size: few

cdr3_nt: TGTGCCAGCAGCGTGGGACAGGGGAGTGAGCAGTTCTTC
cdr3_aa: CASSVGQGSEQFF
j_call: TRBJ2-1
d_call: TRBD1
v_call: TRBV9
clone_size: NA

cdr3_nt: TGCAGTGTCACAGACGGCGGTAGCACAGATACGCAGTATTTT
cdr3_aa: CSVTDGGSTDTQYF
j_call: TRBJ2-3
d_call: NA
v_call: TRBV20-1
clone_size: NA